Described below is a single TCR beta chain sequence and its context. It lacks a known antigen. Base qualities were left out, and no much larger clone turns up one base away. The CDR3 regions of human TCRbeta chains were analyzed by immunosequencing. On the authors' methods: TCRs in the repertoires were matched against a reference library of SARS-CoV-2-specific TCRs that had been generated with the MIRA antigen-specificity platform. Breadth was defined as the fraction of unique TCRs that were SARS-CoV-2-associated, and depth was defined as the fraction of total T cells that were SARS-CoV-2-associated. Using the MIRA data, each spike-specific TCR was assigned both to the spike region to which the TCR was reactive and to a CD4 or CD8 class. Log10-transformed breadth and depth values were compared by one-way ANOVA with Sidak's multiple comparisons tests. Held by TCRdb, this immuneACCESS table contains in-frame sequences only and omits some clones. Under half of the omission traces to an unresolved V gene where checked; the cause of the rest is unknown. That table supplies the V and J calls and clone size; D and trimming were determined from the DNA. The sample contains about 140,000 clones, 80% to 95% of them found a single time. The ten largest clonotypes hold 0.85% to 0.95% of the sample.

This sample's time point label indicates: baseline before first vaccination. The treatment or condition label, as the study defines it: meningococcal conjugate vaccine given as trial control. The vaccinee samples were drawn from two UK trials, COV001 and COV002, one of which was a single-blind randomized controlled phase 2/3 trial testing AZD1222 (ChAdOx1 nCoV-19) in healthy adults. Trial participant PBMC samples were collected at day 0 and day 28 after the second dose for TCRbeta chain sequencing. This sample is part of a study of T cell responses to AZD1222 COVID-19 vaccine (dated by TCRdb to the early 2020s). As for the study more broadly: A total of 240 or so trial participants underwent TCR sequencing, of whom more than 200 had received two doses of AZD1222 and around 25 had received two doses of the MenACWY control vaccine. Trial participants were enrolled into age subgroups of 18-55, 56-69 and 70-plus years, which contained about 150, 27 and 61 TCR-sequenced participants, respectively.

The paper as a whole reports these results and caveats: After two AZD1222 doses, spike-specific TCR breadth and depth were significantly higher than at day 0 and than in MenACWY recipients. The 56-69-year group was small, and its depth increase did not reach significance, likely because of low power. Because no day 14 peak-response samples were available, the repertoires could be characterized only after the peak T cell response. Participants were mostly white British and included more females than males, and it was suggested by the authors that clonal diversity may have been underestimated. Conclusions about previously exposed vaccinees are limited because only five to seven AZD1222 recipients were SARS-CoV-2 seropositive at baseline. Epitopes outside the regions mutated in the B.1.351 and B.1.1.7 variants were reportedly recognized by nearly half of the unique spike-specific TCRs. Vaccine-associated CD4 TCRs spanned the whole spike protein, with dominant responses in regions 160-218 and 743-854.

Clipping removes 7 bases from V and 4 bases from J, with 9 as the unmatched junction base count. The CDR3 contains 13 residues, cysteine and phenylalanine counted. Solely the CDR3 DNA is kept, with 39 bases framed from the first base. The germline V gene gives CDR1 as SQVTM and CDR2 as ANQGSEA. The V and J segments used are TRBV29-1 and TRBJ1-1; TRBD1 fits 7 bases in the junction. Sequences were derived from peripheral blood, sampled on day 0 of MenACWY control vaccination. The receptor was isolated from an adult in good health. The encoded CDR3 is CSASDRRSTEAFF. In nucleotides, the sequence is TGCAGCGCGTCGGACAGGCGAAGCACTGAAGCTTTCTTT.